This paragraph reports one TCR beta chain. What it binds is not known. This entry belongs to a study of T cell responses to AZD1222 COVID-19 vaccine. Study summary: Researchers grouped second doses given at about 4 or about 12 weeks into one pool. Findings of the study overall: Samples come after the peak T cell response, not at day 14. A mostly white British donor set with more females was recruited, and clonal diversity was possibly underestimated.

Measured with immunoSEQ multiplex PCR; TCRdb has only the in-frame clones, and not every one. The repertoire holds around 100,000 clones, with about 87% as singletons. The V gene's germline CDR1 is SEHNR and CDR2 FQNEAQ (reference sequence). V dropped 5 bases and J dropped 7; count of bases not matched to a gene: 10. This CDR3 is 16 amino acids long. The receptor's source is an adult in good health. The chain is built from TRBV7-9 and TRBJ1-6; 8 bases are shared with TRBD1. Sequenced material: peripheral blood, taken on day 0 of AZD1222 vaccination. CDR3 loop: CASSPGTGHENSPLHF. The CDR3 DNA reads as TGTGCCAGCAGCCCTGGGACAGGACACGAGAATTCACCCCTCCACTTT. Based on the CDR3 plus reference TRBV7-9 and TRBJ1-6, the full variable domain is DTGVSQNPRHKITKRGQNVTFRCDPISEHNRLYWYRQTLGQGPEFLTYFQNEAQLEKSRLLSDRFSAERPKGSFSTLEIQRTEQGDSAMYLCASSPGTGHENSPLHFGNGTRLTVT.